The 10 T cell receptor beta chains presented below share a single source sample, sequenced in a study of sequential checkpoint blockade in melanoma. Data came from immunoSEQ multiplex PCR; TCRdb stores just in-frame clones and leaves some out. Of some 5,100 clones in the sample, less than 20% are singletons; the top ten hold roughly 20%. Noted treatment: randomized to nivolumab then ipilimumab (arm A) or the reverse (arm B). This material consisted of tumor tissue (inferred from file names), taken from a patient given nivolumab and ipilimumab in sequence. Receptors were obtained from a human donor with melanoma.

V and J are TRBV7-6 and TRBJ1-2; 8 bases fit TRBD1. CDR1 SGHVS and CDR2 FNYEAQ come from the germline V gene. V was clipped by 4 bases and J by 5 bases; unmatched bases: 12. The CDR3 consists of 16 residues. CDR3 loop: CASSSGDRWTQYGYTF. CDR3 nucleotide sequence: TGTGCCAGCAGCTCCGGGGACAGGTGGACGCAGTATGGCTACACCTTC.

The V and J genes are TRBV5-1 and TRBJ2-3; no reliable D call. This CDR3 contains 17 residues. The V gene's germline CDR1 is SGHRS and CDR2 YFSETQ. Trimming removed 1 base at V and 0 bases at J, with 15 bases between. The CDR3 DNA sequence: TGCGCCAGCAGCTTGTCGAGGACCCTCACTAGCACAGATACGCAGTATTTT. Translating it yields CASSLSRTLTSTDTQYF.

This chain's CDR3 is CSVGANGNTIYF. The CDR3 DNA is TGCAGCGTGGGGGCAAATGGAAACACCATATATTTT. V gene TRBV29-1 combines with J gene TRBJ1-3, with D maybe TRBD1 (6 bases). There are 12 residues in the CDR3. CDR1 is SQVTM, CDR2 ANQGSEA, per germline. Trimming stripped 6 bases from V and 3 bases from J, with 9 bases between.

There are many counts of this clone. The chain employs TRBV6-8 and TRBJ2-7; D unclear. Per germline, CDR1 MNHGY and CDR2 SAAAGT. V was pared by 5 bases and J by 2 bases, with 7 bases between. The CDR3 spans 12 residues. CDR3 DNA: TGTGCCAGCAGTCAAATTCCCTACGAGCAGTACTTC. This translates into CASSQIPYEQYF.

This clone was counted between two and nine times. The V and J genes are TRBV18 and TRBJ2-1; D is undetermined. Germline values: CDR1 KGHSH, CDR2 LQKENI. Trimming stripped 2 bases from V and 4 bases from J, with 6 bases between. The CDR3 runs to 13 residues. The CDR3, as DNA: TGTGCCAGCTCACCAGGAGAATACAATGAGCAGTTCTTC. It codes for CASSPGEYNEQFF.

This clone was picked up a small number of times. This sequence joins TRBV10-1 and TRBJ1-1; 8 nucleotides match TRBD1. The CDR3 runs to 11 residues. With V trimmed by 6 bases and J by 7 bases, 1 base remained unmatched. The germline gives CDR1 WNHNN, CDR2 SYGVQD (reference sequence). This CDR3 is CASRDRDEAFF. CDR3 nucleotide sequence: TGCGCCAGCAGGGACAGGGATGAAGCTTTCTTT.

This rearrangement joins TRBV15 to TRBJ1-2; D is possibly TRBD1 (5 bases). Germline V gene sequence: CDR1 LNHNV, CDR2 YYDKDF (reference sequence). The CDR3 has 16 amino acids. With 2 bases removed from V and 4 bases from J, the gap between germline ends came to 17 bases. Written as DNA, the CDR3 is TGTGCCACCAGCAGAACGCGTTTGGGGCAGATCTATGGCTACACCTTC. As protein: CATSRTRLGQIYGYTF. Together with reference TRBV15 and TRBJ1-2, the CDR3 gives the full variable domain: DAMVIQNPRYQVTQFGKPVTLSCSQTLNHNVMYWYQQKSSQAPKLLFHYYDKDFNNEADTPDNFQSRRPNTSFCFLDIRSPGLGDTAMYLCATSRTRLGQIYGYTFGSGTRLTVV.

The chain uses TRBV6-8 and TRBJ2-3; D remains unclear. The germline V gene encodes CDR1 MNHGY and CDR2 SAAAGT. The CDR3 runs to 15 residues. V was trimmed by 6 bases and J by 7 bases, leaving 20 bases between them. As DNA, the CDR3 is TGTGCCAGCAGGCTAGGGCCCTCTCCGCGGAATACGCAGTATTTT. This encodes CASRLGPSPRNTQYF.

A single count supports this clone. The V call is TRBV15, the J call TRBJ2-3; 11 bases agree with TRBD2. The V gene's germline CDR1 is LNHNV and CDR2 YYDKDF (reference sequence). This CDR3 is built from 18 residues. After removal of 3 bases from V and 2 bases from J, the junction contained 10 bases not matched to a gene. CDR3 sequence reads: CATSRGLILAGATDTQYF. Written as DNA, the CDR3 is TGTGCCACCAGCAGGGGACTTATACTAGCGGGGGCCACAGATACGCAGTATTTT.

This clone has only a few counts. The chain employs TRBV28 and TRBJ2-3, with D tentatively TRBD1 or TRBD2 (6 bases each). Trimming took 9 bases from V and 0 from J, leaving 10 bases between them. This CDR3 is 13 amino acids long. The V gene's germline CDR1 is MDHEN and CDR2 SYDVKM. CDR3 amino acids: CASRGVSTDTQYF. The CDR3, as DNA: TGTGCCAGTAGGGGGGTTAGCACAGATACGCAGTATTTT.